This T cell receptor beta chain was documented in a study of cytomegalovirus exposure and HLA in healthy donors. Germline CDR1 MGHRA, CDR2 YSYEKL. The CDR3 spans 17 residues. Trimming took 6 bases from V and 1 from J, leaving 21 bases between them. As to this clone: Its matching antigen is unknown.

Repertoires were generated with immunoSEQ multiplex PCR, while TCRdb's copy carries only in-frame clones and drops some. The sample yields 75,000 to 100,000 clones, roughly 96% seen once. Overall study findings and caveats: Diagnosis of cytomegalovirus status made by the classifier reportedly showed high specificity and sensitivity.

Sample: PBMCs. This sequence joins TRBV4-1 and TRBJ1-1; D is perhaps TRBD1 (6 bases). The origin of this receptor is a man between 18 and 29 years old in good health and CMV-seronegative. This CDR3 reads CASRITSTGIPNTEAFF. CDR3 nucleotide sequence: TGCGCCAGCAGAATCACCTCGACAGGAATACCGAACACTGAAGCTTTCTTT.